This T cell receptor beta chain was found in a study of identical twins. Study-wide findings and caveats: Invariant T cells like MAIT and iNKT could partly confound the zero-insertion analyses. Twins' surplus sharing was weaker for beta out-of-frame sequences.

TCRdb itself ran the 5' RACE reads through MiXCR, one entry per CDR3 protein. The sample includes approximately 250,000 distinct CDR3 sequences, about 6.7% of them seen just once. The V gene lost 4 bases and the J gene lost 1 base, with 17 bases spanning the gap. The CDR3 has 16 residues. Germline V gene lookup returns CDR1 SGHRS and CDR2 YFSETQ. As regards this clonotype: Its target is not known.

These data were also reused for a study on T cells expressing NK-cell markers.

This receptor was identified in a young woman in good health. Sequenced input: CD8+ T cells sorted from blood. The chain has TRBV5-1 and TRBJ2-5, with D unclear. The CDR3 region is CASSPEGPPTQETQYF. CDR3 in DNA: TGCGCCAGCAGCCCTGAAGGCCCACCTACCCAAGAGACCCAGTACTTC.